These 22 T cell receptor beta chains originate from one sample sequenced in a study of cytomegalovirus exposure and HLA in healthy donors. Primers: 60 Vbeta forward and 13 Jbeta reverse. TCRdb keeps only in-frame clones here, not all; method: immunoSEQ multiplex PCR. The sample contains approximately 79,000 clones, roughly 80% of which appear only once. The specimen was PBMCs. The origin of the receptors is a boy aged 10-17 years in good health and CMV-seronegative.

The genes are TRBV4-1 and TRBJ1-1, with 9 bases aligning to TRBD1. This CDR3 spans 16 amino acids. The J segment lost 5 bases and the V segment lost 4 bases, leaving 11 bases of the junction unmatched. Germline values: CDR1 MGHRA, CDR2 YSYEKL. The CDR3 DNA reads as TGCGCCAGCAGCCCTATCGGACAGGGGAGGGGAACTGAAGCTTTCTTT. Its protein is CASSPIGQGRGTEAFF.

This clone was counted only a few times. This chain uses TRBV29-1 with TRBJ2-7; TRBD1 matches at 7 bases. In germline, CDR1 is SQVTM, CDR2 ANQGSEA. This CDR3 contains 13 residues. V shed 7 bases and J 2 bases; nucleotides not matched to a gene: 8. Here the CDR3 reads CSAQGDSPYEQYF. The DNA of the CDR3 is TGCAGCGCCCAAGGGGACAGCCCCTACGAGCAGTACTTC.

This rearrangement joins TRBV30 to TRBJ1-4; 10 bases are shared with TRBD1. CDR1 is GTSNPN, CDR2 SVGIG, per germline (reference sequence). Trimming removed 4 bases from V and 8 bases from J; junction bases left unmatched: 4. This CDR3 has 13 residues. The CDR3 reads CAWTRDRGEKLFF. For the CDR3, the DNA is TGTGCCTGGACCCGGGACAGGGGCGAAAAACTGTTTTTT.

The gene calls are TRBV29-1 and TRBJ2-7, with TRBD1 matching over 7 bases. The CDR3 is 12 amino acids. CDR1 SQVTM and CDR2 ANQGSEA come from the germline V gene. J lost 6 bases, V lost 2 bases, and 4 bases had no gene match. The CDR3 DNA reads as TGCAGCGTTGAATGGAAGGGGGCCGAGCAGTACTTC. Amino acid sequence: CSVEWKGAEQYF.

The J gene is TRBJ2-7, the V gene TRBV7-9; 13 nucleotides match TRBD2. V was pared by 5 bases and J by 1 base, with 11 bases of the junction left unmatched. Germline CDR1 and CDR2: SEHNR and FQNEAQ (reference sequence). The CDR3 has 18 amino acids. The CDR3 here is CASSRPGTSGTGSYEQYF. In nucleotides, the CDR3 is TGTGCCAGCAGCCGTCCTGGGACTAGCGGGACGGGTTCCTACGAGCAGTACTTC.

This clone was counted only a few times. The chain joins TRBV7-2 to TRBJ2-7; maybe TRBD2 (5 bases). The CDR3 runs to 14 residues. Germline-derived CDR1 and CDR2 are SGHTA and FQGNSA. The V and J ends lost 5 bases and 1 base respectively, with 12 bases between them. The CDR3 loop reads CASSHVTGSYEQYF. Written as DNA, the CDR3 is TGTGCCAGCAGCCATGTAACGGGATCCTACGAGCAGTACTTC. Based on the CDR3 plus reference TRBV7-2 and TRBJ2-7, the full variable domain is GAGVSQSPSNKVTEKGKDVELRCDPISGHTALYWYRQSLGQGLEFLIYFQGNSAPDKSGLPSDRFSAERTGGSVSTLTIQRTQQEDSAVYLCASSHVTGSYEQYFGPGTRLTVT.

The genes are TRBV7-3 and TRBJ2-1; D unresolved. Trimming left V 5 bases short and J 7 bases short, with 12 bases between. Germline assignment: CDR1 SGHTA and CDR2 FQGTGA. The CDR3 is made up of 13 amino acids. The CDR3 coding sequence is TGTGCCAGCAGCCTCGGCAGGTTAAATGAGCAGTTCTTC. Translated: CASSLGRLNEQFF.

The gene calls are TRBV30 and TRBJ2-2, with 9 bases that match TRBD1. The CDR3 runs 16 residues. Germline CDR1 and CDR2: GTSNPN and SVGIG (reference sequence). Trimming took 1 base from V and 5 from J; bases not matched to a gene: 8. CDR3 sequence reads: CAWSGLSDRGTGELFF. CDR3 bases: TGTGCCTGGAGTGGTCTTTCGGACAGGGGAACCGGGGAGCTGTTTTTT.

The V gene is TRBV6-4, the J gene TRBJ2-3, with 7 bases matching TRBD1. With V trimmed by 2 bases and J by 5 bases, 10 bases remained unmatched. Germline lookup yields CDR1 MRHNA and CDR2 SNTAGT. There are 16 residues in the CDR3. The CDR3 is CASSDAPGSGGDTQYF. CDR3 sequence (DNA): TGTGCCAGCAGTGACGCGCCGGGCTCAGGGGGAGATACGCAGTATTTT.

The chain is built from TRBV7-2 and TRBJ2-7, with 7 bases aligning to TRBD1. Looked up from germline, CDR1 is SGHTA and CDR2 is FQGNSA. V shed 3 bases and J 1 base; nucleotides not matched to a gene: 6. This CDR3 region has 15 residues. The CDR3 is CASSLTGRYSYEQYF. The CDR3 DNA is TGTGCCAGCAGCTTGACAGGGCGATATTCCTACGAGCAGTACTTC.

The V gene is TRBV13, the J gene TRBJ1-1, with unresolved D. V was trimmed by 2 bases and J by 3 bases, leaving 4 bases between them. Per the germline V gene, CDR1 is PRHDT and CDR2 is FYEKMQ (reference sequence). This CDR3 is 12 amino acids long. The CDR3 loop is CASSLRYTEAFF. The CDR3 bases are TGTGCCAGCAGCTTACGGTACACTGAAGCTTTCTTT.

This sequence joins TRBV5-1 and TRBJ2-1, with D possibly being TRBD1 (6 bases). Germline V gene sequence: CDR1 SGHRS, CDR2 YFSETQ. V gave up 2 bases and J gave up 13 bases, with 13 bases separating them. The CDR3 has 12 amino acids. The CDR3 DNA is TGCGCCAGCAGCTTACCATCGGACAGCCAGTTCTTC. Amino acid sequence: CASSLPSDSQFF. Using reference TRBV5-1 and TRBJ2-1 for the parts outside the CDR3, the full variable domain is KAGVTQTPRYLIKTRGQQVTLSCSPISGHRSVSWYQQTPGQGLQFLFEYFSETQRNKGNFPGRFSGRQFSNSRSEMNVSTLELGDSALYLCASSLPSDSQFFGPGTRLTVL.

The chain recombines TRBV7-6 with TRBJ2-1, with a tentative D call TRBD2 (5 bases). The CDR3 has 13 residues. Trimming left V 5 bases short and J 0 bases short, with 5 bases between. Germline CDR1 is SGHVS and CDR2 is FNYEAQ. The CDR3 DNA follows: TGTGCCAGCAGCCGGGACTCCTACAATGAGCAGTTCTTC. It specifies CASSRDSYNEQFF.

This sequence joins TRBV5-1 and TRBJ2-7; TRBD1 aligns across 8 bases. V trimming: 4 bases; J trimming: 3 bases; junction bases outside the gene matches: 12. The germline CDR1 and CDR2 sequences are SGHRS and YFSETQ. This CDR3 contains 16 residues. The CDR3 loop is CASSPSGQGAYYEQYF. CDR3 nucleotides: TGCGCCAGCAGCCCGTCCGGGCAGGGGGCTTACTACGAGCAGTACTTC.

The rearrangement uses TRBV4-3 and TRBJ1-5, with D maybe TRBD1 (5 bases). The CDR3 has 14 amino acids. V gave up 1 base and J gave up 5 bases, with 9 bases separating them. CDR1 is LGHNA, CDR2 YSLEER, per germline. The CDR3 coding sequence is TGCGCCAGCAGCCAAGGGGCAGGGTATCAGCCCCAGCATTTT. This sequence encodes CASSQGAGYQPQHF.

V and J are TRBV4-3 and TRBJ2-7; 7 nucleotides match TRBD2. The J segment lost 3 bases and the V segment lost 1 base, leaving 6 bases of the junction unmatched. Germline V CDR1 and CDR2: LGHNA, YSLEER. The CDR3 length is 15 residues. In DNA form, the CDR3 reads TGCGCCAGCAGCCAAGCGGCTAGCGGAGGCTACGAGCAGTACTTC. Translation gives CASSQAASGGYEQYF.

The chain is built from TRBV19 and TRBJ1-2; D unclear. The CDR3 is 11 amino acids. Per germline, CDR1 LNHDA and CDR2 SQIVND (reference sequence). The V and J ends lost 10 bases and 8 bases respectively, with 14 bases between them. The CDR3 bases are TGTGCCACCGATTGGGCTGGCGGCTACACCTTC. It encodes CATDWAGGYTF.

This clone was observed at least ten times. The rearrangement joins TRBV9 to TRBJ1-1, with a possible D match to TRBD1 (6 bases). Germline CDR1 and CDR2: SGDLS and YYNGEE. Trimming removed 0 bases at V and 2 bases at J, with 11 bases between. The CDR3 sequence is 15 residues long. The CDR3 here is CASSVGDITNTEAFF. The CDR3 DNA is TGTGCCAGCAGCGTAGGGGACATTACCAACACTGAAGCTTTCTTT.

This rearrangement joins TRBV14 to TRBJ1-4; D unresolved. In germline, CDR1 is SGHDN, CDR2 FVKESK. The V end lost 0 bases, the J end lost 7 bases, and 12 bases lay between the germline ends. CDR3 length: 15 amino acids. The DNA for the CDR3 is TGTGCCAGCAGCCAAGATGTCCGGTCTTTTGAAAAACTGTTTTTT. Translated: CASSQDVRSFEKLFF.

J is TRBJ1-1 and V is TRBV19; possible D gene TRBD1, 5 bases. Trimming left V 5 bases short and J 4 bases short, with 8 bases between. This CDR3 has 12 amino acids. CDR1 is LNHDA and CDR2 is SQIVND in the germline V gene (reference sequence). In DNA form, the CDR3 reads TGTGCCAGTAGTCGGGGGAGCACTGAAGCTTTCTTT. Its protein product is CASSRGSTEAFF.

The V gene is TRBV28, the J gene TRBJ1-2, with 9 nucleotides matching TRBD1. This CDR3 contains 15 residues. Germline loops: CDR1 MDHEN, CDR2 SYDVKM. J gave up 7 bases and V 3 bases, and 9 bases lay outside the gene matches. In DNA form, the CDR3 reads TGTGCCAGCAGTTTTCGGGGACAGGGAGCTAGTGGCTACACCTTC. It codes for CASSFRGQGASGYTF.

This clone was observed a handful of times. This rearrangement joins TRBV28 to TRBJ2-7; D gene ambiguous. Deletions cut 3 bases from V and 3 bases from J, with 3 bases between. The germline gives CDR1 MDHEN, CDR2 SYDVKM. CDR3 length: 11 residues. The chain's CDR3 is CASSFGYEQYF. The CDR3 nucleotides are TGTGCCAGCAGTTTCGGCTACGAGCAGTACTTC.